This T cell receptor beta chain stems from a study of spatial heterogeneity in lung cancer. As to time point: sample taken at primary tumor resection. Unsorted tumor, nontumor lung tissue or cryopreserved PBMC supplied the whole RNA. There are 18 residues in the CDR3. Germline CDR1 reads KGHSH; CDR2 reads LQKENI. The trim removed 5 bases at V and 1 base at J, leaving 14 bases unmatched. TCRdb passed the 5' RACE reads through MiXCR, listing each CDR3 protein once. The repertoire consists of about 45,000 distinct CDR3 sequences, with 6.5% to 8% occurring once and the leading ten covering 43%. Source: PBMCs, taken at surgery. The chain employs TRBV18 and TRBJ2-3; the match to TRBD1 covers 8 bases. This TCR was sampled from a female donor with early-stage non-small cell lung cancer. CDR3 sequence: CASSVTDRQGPRTDTQYF. CDR3 DNA: TGTGCCAGCTCAGTTACCGACCGACAGGGGCCGCGCACAGATACGCAGTATTTT.